This T cell receptor (beta chain) appears in the sequencing data of a study of blood T cell repertoires in COVID-19. The CDR3 has 16 amino acids. Germline V gene data show CDR1 as LGHDT and CDR2 as YNNKEL (reference sequence). J lost 9 bases, V lost 3 bases, and 9 bases had no gene match. In the original processing: Quantification of nucleated cells was approximated via reference gene primer amplification. Data came from immunoSEQ multiplex PCR; TCRdb stores just in-frame clones and leaves some out. That table furnishes V, J and clone size, whereas the DNA furnished D and trimming. In the table there are 50,000 to 65,000 clones, approximately 86% of which are singletons.

V is TRBV3-1 (or the pseudogene TRBV3-2) and J is TRBJ1-6; 9 positions agree with TRBD1. This receptor was identified in a human donor in a cohort sampled during active COVID-19. The sequencing sample was made of peripheral blood. DNA of the CDR3: TGTGCCAGCAGCCAGTACTGGACAGGGGAGGGTTCACCCCTCCACTTT. Translating gives CASSQYWTGEGSPLHF.